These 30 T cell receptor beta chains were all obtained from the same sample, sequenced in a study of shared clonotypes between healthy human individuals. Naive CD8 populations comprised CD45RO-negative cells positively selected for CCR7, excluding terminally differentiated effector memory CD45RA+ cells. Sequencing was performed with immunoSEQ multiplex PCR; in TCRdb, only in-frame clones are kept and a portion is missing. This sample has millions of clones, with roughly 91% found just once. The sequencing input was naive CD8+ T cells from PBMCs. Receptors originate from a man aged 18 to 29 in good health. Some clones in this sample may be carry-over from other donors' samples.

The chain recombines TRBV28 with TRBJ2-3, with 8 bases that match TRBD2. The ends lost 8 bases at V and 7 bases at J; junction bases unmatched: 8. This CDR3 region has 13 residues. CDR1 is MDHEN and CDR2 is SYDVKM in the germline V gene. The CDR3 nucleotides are TGTGCCAGCGTAGCGGGATTGGGCAATACGCAGTATTTT. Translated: CASVAGLGNTQYF.

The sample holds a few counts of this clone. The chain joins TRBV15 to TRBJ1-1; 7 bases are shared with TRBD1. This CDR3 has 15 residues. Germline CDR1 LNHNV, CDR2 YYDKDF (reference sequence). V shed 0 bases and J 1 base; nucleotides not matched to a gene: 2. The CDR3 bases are TGTGCCACCAGCAGAGAGAGGACAGGGAACACTGAAGCTTTCTTT. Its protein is CATSRERTGNTEAFF.

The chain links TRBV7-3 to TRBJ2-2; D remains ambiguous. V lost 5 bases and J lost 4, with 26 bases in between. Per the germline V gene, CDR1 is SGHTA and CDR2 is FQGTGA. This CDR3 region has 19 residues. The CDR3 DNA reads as TGTGCCAGCAGCCCCCAGCCCCTGTTTGACACCCGGTTCACCGGGGAGCTGTTTTTT. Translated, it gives CASSPQPLFDTRFTGELFF.

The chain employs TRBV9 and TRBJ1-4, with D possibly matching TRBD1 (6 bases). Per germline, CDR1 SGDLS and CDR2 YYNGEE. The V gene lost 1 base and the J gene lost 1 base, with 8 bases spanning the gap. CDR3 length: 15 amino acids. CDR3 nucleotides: TGTGCCAGCAGCGTACAGGGGCGAACTAATGAAAAACTGTTTTTT. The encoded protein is CASSVQGRTNEKLFF.

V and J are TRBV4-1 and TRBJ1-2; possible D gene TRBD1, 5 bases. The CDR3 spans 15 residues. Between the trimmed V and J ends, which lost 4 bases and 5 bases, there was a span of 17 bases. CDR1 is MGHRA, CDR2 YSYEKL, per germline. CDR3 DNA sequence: TGCGCCAGCAGCCGGAGGGGCGCTGATATTTATGGCTACACCTTC. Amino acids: CASSRRGADIYGYTF.

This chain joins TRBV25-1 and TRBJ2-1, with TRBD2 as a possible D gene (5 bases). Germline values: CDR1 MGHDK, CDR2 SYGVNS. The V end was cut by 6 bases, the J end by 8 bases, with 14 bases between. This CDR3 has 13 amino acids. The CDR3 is CASSLGRKDEQFF. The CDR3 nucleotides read TGTGCCAGCAGCCTTGGGAGAAAGGATGAGCAGTTCTTC.

CDR3 sequence reads: CATSREGSAYEQYF. As DNA, the CDR3 is TGTGCCACCAGCAGGGAAGGGTCGGCGTACGAGCAGTACTTC. This chain links TRBV15 with TRBJ2-7; D not certain. This CDR3 is built from 14 residues. The V end was cut by 3 bases, the J end by 4 bases, with 13 bases between. The V gene's germline CDR1 is LNHNV and CDR2 YYDKDF (reference sequence). The complete variable domain, with remaining parts taken from reference TRBV15 and TRBJ2-7, reads DAMVIQNPRYQVTQFGKPVTLSCSQTLNHNVMYWYQQKSSQAPKLLFHYYDKDFNNEADTPDNFQSRRPNTSFCFLDIRSPGLGDTAMYLCATSREGSAYEQYFGPGTRLTVT.

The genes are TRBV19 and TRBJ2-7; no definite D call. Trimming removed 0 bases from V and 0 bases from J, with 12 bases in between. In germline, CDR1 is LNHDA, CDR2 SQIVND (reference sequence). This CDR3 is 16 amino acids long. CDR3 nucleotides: TGTGCCAGTAGTATAGATTTTCAGGCTAGCTCCTACGAGCAGTACTTC. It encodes CASSIDFQASSYEQYF.

This CDR3 is CASSRTGFRNEQFF. The CDR3 bases are TGTGCCAGCAGCAGGACGGGGTTTCGGAATGAGCAGTTCTTC. The J gene is TRBJ2-1, the V gene TRBV27, with a weak D call TRBD2 (5 bases). Trimming took off 6 bases at V and 7 bases at J, with 16 bases between the two ends. This CDR3 is 14 amino acids long. Germline CDR1 MNHEY, CDR2 SMNVEV (reference sequence).

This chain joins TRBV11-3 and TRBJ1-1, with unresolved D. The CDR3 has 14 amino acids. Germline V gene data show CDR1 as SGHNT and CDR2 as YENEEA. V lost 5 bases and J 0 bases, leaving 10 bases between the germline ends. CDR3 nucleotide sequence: TGTGCCAGCAGCCCTCAGTCCATGAACACTGAAGCTTTCTTT. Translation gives CASSPQSMNTEAFF.

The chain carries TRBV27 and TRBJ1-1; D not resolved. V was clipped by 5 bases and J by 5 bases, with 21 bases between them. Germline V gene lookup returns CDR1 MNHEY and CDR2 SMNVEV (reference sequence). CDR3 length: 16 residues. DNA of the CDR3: TGTGCCAGCAGTCCTACCCTCGGAAGAGGGCTTACTGAAGCTTTCTTT. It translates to CASSPTLGRGLTEAFF.

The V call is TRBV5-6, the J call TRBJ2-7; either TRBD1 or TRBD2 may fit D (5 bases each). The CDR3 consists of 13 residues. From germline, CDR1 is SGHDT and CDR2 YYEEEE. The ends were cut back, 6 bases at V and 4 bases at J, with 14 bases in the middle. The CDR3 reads CASNGAGGYEQYF. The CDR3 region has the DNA TGTGCCAGCAATGGGGCCGGCGGGTACGAGCAGTACTTC.

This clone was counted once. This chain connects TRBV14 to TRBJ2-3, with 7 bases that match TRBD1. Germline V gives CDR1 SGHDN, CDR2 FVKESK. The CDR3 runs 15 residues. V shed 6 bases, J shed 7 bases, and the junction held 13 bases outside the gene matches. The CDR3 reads CASRPGQASVNTQYF. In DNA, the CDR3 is TGTGCCAGCAGACCAGGACAGGCGAGCGTGAATACGCAGTATTTT.

CDR3 DNA: TGTGCCAGCAGCGGAACCGGGACAGGGGGCGCGGACTATGGCTACACCTTC. This translates into CASSGTGTGGADYGYTF. This chain links TRBV9 with TRBJ1-2, with 12 nucleotides matching TRBD1. Trimming at V came to 3 bases and at J to 3 bases, leaving 9 bases not matched to a gene. CDR1 is SGDLS, CDR2 YYNGEE, per germline. The CDR3 has 17 residues.

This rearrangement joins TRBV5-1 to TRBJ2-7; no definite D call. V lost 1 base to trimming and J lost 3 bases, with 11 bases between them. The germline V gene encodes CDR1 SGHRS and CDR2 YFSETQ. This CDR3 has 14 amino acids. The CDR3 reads CASSLLGTNYEQYF. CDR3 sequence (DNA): TGCGCCAGCAGCTTGCTGGGAACCAACTACGAGCAGTACTTC.

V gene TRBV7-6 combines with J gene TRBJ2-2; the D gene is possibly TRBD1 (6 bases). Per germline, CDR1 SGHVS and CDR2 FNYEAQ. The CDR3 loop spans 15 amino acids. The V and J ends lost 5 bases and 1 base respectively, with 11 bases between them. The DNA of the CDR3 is TGTGCCAGCAGCCGAAGGACAGAGAACACCGGGGAGCTGTTTTTT. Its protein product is CASSRRTENTGELFF. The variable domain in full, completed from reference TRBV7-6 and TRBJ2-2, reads GAGVSQSPRYKVTKRGQDVALRCDPISGHVSLYWYRQALGQGPEFLTYFNYEAQQDKSGLPNDRFSAERPEGSISTLTIQRTEQRDSAMYRCASSRRTENTGELFFGEGSRLTVL.

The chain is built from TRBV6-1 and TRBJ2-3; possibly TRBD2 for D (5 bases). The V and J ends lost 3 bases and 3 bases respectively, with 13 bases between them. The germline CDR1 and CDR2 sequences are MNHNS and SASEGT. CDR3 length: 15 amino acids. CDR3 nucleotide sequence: TGTGCCAGCAGTGATTACAGCGGCTTAACAGATACGCAGTATTTT. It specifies CASSDYSGLTDTQYF.

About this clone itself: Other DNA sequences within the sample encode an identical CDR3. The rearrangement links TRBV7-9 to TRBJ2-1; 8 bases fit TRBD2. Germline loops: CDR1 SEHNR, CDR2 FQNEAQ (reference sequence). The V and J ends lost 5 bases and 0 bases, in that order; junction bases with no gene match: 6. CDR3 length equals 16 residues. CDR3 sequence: CASSLLAGASYNEQFF. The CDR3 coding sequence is TGTGCCAGCAGCCTTCTAGCGGGCGCCTCCTACAATGAGCAGTTCTTC.

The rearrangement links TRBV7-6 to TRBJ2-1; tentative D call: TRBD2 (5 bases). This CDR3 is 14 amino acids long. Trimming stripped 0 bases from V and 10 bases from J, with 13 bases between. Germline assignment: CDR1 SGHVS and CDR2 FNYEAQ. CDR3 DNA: TGTGCCAGCAGCTTAGCGCCAGCGGCGACCGAGCAGTTCTTC. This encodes CASSLAPAATEQFF. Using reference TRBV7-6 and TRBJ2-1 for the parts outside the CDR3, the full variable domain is GAGVSQSPRYKVTKRGQDVALRCDPISGHVSLYWYRQALGQGPEFLTYFNYEAQQDKSGLPNDRFSAERPEGSISTLTIQRTEQRDSAMYRCASSLAPAATEQFFGPGTRLTVL.

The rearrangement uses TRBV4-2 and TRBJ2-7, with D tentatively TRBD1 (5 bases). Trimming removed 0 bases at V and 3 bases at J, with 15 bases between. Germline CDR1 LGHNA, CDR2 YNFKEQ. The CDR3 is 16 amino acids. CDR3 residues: CASSQDREGVVYEQYF. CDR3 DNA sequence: TGTGCCAGCAGCCAAGATCGAGAAGGGGTTGTCTACGAGCAGTACTTC.

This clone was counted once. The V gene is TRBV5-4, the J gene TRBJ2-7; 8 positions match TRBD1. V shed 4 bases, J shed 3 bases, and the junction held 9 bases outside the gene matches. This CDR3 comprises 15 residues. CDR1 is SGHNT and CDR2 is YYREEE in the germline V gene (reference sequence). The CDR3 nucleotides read TGTGCCAGCAGCCTCGGTCAGGGGGCGGTCTACGAGCAGTACTTC. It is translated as CASSLGQGAVYEQYF.

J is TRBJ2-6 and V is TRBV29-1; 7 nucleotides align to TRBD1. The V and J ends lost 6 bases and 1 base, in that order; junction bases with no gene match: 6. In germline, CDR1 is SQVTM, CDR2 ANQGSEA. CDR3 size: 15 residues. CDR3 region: CSVGDSGSGANVLTF. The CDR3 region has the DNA TGCAGCGTCGGGGACAGCGGTTCTGGGGCCAACGTCCTGACTTTC. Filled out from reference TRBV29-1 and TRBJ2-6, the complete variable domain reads SAVISQKPSRDICQRGTSLTIQCQVDSQVTMMFWYRQQPGQSLTLIATANQGSEATYESGFVIDKFPISRPNLTFSTLTVSNMSPEDSSIYLCSVGDSGSGANVLTFGAGSRLTVL.

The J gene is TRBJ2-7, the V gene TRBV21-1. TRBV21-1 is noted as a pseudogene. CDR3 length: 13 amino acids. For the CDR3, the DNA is TGTGCCAGCAGCAAAGTGTCCCCGGCCGAGCAGTACTTC. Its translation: CASSKVSPAEQYF.

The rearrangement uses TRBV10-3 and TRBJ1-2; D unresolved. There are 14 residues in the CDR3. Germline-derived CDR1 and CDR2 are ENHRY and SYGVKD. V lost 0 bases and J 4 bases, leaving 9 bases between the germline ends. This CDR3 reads CAISESSGSYGYTF. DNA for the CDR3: TGTGCCATCAGTGAGTCGTCGGGTAGCTATGGCTACACCTTC.

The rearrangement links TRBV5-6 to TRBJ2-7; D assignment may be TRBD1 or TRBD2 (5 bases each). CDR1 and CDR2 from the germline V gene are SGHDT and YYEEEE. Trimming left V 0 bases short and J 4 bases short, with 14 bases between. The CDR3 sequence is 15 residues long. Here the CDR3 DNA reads TGTGCCAGCAGCTTGGTAGGGACGGGGAATTACGAGCAGTACTTC. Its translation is CASSLVGTGNYEQYF.

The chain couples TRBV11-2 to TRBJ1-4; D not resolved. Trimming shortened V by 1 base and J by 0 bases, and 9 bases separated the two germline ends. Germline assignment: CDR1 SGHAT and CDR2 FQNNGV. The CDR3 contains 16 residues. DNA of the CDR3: TGTGCCAGCAGCTTAGGCGACGGCGCAACTAATGAAAAACTGTTTTTT. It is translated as CASSLGDGATNEKLFF.

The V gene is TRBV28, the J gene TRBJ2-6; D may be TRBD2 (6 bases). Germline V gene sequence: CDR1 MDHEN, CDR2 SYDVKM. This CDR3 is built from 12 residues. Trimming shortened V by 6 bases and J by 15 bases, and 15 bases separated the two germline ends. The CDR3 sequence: CASRGGGTGLTF. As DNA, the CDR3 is TGTGCCAGCAGGGGCGGCGGGACGGGCCTGACTTTC.

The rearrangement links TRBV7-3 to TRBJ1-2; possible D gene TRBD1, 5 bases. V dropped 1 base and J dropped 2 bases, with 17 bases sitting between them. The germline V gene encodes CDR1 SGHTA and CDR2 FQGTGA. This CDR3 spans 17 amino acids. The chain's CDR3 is CASSLMTSGCGNYGYTF. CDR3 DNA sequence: TGTGCCAGCAGCTTAATGACCTCAGGGTGTGGGAACTATGGCTACACCTTC.

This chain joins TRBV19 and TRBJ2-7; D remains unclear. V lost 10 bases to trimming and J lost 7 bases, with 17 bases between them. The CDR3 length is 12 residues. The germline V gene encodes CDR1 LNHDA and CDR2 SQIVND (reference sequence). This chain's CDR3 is CATRNGAMEQYF. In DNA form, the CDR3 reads TGTGCCACAAGGAACGGCGCCATGGAGCAGTACTTC.

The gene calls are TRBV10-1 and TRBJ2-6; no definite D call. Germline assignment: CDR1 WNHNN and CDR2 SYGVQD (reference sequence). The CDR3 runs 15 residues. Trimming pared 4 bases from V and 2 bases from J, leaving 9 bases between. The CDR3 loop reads CASSGIYPGANVLTF. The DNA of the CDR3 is TGCGCCAGCAGTGGGATATATCCTGGGGCCAACGTCCTGACTTTC.